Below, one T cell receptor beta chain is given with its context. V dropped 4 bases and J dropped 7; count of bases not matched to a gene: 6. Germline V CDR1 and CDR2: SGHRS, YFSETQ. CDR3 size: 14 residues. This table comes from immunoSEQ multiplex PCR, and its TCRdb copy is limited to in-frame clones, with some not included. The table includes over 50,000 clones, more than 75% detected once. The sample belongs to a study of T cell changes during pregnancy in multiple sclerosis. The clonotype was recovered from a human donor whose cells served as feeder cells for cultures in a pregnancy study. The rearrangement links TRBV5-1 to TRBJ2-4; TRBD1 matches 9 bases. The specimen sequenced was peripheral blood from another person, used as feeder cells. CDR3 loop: CASSDEQGANIQYF. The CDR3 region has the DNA TGCGCCAGCAGCGATGAACAGGGGGCCAACATTCAGTACTTC.